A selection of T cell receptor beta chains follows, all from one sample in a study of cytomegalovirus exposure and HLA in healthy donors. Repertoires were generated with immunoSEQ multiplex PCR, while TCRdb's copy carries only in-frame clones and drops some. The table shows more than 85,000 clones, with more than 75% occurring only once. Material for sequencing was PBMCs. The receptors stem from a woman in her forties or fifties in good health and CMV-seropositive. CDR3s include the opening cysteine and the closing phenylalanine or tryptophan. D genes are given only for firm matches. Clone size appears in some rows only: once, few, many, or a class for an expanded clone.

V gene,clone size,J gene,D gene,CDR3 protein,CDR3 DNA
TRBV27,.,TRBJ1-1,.,CASSFSRLNTEAFF,TGTGCCAGCAGTTTTAGCAGATTGAACACTGAAGCTTTCTTT
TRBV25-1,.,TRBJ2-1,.,CASSRPGGLGQLF,TGTGCCAGCAGTCGCCCAGGGGGACTAGGTCAGCTCTTC
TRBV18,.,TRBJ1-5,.,CASSLVSGVGNQPQHF,TGTGCCAGCTCTCTGGTCAGCGGGGTTGGCAATCAGCCCCAGCATTTT
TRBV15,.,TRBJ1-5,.,CATSSRGGNQPQHF,TGTGCCACCAGCAGTCGAGGTGGGAATCAGCCCCAGCATTTT
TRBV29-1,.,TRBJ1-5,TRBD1,CSAPLTGVSNQPQHF,TGCAGCGCCCCATTGACAGGGGTCAGCAATCAGCCCCAGCATTTT
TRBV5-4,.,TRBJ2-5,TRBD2,CASSWTSGEGETQYF,TGTGCCAGCAGTTGGACTAGCGGGGAGGGAGAGACCCAGTACTTC
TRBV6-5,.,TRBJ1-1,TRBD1,CASSSDRAYTEAFF,TGTGCCAGCAGTTCGGACAGGGCGTACACTGAAGCTTTCTTT
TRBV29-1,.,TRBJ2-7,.,CSVVRDEQYF,TGCAGCGTTGTTAGAGACGAGCAGTACTTC
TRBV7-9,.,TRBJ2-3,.,CASSPSLSTDTQYF,TGTGCCAGCAGTCCGTCGTTGAGCACAGATACGCAGTATTTT
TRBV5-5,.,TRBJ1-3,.,CASSPLQGTLGNTIYF,TGTGCCAGCAGCCCATTACAGGGAACCCTAGGAAACACCATATATTTT
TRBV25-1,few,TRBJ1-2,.,CASSTGSAANYGYTF,TGTGCCAGCAGTACAGGGTCCGCGGCTAACTATGGCTACACCTTC
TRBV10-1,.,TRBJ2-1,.,CASSDWEAGYNEQFF,TGCGCCAGCAGTGACTGGGAGGCCGGCTACAATGAGCAGTTCTTC
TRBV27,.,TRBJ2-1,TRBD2,CASSVAGYNEQFF,TGTGCCAGCAGCGTAGCGGGATACAATGAGCAGTTCTTC
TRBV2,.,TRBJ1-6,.,CASSEADIGNSPLHF,TGTGCCAGCAGTGAGGCGGATATCGGGAATTCACCCCTCCACTTT